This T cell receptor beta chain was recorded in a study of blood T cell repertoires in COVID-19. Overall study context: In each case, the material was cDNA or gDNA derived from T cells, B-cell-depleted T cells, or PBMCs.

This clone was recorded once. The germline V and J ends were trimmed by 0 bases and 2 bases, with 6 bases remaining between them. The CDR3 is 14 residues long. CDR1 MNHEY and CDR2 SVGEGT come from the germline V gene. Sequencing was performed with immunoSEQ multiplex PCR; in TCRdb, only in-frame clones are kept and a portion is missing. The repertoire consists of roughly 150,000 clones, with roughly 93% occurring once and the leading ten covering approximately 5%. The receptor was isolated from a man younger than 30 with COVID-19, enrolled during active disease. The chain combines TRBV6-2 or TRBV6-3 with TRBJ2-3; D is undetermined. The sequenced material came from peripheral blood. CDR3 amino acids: CASSYSQVTDTQYF. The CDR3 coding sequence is TGTGCCAGCAGTTACTCGCAGGTCACAGATACGCAGTATTTT.